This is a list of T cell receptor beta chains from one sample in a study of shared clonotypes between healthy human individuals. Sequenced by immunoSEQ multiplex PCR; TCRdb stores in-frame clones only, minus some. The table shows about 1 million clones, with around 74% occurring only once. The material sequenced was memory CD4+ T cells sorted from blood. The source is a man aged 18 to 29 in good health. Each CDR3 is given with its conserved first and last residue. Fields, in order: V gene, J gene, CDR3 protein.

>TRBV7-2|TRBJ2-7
CASSQGAGVYEQYF
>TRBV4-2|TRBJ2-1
CASSQDYGGYNEQFF
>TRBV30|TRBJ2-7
CAWKSAGSYEQYF
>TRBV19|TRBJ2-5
CASTVAGAWKETQYF
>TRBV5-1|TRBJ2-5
CASSLGGGGQETQYF
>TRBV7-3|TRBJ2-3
CASSLQRGPTDTQYF
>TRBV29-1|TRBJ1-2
CSVQETNYGYTF
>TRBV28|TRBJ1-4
CASSLSVRSATNEKLFF
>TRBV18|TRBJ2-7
CASSPPAYAYEQYF
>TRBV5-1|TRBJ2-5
CASSAGSSARETQYF
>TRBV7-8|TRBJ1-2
CASSSGGSGGYTF
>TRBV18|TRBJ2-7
CASSPPARLGHEQYF
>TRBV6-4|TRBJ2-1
CASSPEGSYNEQFF